This T cell receptor (beta chain) stems from a study of T cell responses to AZD1222 COVID-19 vaccine. Trimming removed 2 bases at V and 6 bases at J, with 16 bases between. The CDR3 spans 15 residues. Germline V lookup: CDR1 SGHTA, CDR2 FQGTGA. Some clones are missing from TCRdb's copy, which holds only in-frame ones; the method was immunoSEQ multiplex PCR. The repertoire holds around 120,000 clones, with around nine tenths as singletons. Notes on the study in general: Spike-specific TCR breadth rose after two AZD1222 doses, and depth rose as well. Possibly, clonal diversity was underestimated; donors were largely white British and included more females. Sampling that yielded the repertoires occurred only after the peak T cell response.

With respect to this clone: What it binds is unknown.

The receptor was isolated from an adult in good health. The rearrangement uses TRBV7-3 and TRBJ1-2; D not certain. Sample: peripheral blood, taken on day 0 of AZD1222 vaccination. CDR3 protein: CASSLVPGVENGYTF. CDR3 nucleotide sequence: TGTGCCAGCAGCTTAGTCCCCGGGGTCGAAAATGGCTACACCTTC.